What follows are 2 T cell receptor beta chains derived from one specimen sequenced in a study of blood T cell repertoires in COVID-19 (TCRdb year 2020). Libraries came from the immunoSEQ multiplex PCR assay. TCRdb stores this immuneACCESS table with in-frame sequences only. Part of the clones is absent; in the studies checked, under half of the shortfall reflects unresolved V genes, and no reason is known for the rest. Present in this sample are over 120,000 clones, roughly 79% of which were seen just once. The ten largest clones capture roughly 8.2% of the sample. The sample comprised peripheral blood. The receptors derive from a human donor in a cohort sampled during active COVID-19.

This chain links TRBV4-1 with TRBJ1-4; D is possibly TRBD1 (5 bases). Germline V gives CDR1 MGHRA, CDR2 YSYEKL. The CDR3 has 15 residues. Trimming pared 1 base from V and 8 bases from J, leaving 14 bases between. The CDR3 nucleotides are TGCGCCAGCAGCCAAGGCGGGACTTGGGGGGAAAAACTGTTTTTT. It yields the protein CASSQGGTWGEKLFF.

The chain links TRBV7-3 to TRBJ2-7, with TRBD1 matching 7 bases. Germline assignment: CDR1 SGHTA and CDR2 FQGTGA. V lost 1 base, J lost 2 bases, and 8 bases stayed unmatched. The CDR3 is 16 amino acids. The CDR3 sequence: CASSLKGEGGTYEQYF. DNA for the CDR3: TGTGCCAGCAGCTTAAAGGGGGAAGGGGGCACCTACGAGCAGTACTTC.